This entry describes one T cell receptor (beta chain). Sequencing used immunoSEQ multiplex PCR; TCRdb keeps in-frame clones, though not all of them. The sample records 25,000 to 35,000 clones, 90% being singletons. The data are from a study of T cell changes during pregnancy in multiple sclerosis. After removal of 5 bases from V and 4 bases from J, the junction contained 7 bases not matched to a gene. The CDR3 runs to 14 residues. Germline values: CDR1 SQVTM, CDR2 ANQGSEA. The sequence was obtained from a female donor in good health, enrolled as a control in a pregnancy study. The chain is built from TRBV29-1 and TRBJ2-7, with TRBD2 identical over 11 bases. This material consisted of CD4+ T cells from peripheral blood mononuclear cells, taken in the third trimester of pregnancy. In DNA, the CDR3 is TGCAGCGTTTCCGGACTAGCGGGTGCTTACGAGCAGTACTTC. It translates to CSVSGLAGAYEQYF.